These 18 T cell receptor beta chains originate from one sample sequenced in a study of breast tumors, draining lymph nodes, adjacent tissues. TCRdb re-called the multiplex PCR reads through MiXCR, storing one row per CDR3 protein. This table holds more than 100,000 distinct CDR3 sequences, approximately 20% found once. Breast cancer patients provided tissue from their axillary draining lymph nodes. Sequences were obtained from axillary lymph node tissue. These receptors were obtained from a female donor with breast cancer. Some clones in this sample may be carry-over from other donors' samples.

The V and J genes are TRBV25-1 and TRBJ2-1, with 13 bases matching TRBD2. V lost 5 bases to trimming and J lost 9 bases; unmatched junction nucleotides: 16. This CDR3 region has 18 residues. Germline CDR1 MGHDK, CDR2 SYGVNS. Here the CDR3 reads CASSSSTGTSGIVGEQFF. The CDR3 coding sequence is TGTGCCAGCAGTTCGTCCACCGGGACTAGCGGGATCGTGGGTGAGCAGTTCTTC.

This clonotype was counted ten times or more. The V gene is TRBV5-1, the J gene TRBJ2-5; no clear D gene. This CDR3 contains 12 residues. CDR1 is SGHRS, CDR2 YFSETQ, per germline. Trimming stripped 2 bases from V and 1 base from J, with 3 bases between. DNA of the CDR3: TGCGCCAGCAGCTTAGGCCAAGAGACCCAGTACTTC. Translation: CASSLGQETQYF.

The table lists this clonotype with many counts. CDR3 in amino acids: CASSVGLTSSYEQYF. Written as DNA, the CDR3 is TGTGCCAGCAGCGTAGGACTGACGAGCTCCTACGAGCAGTACTTC. The rearrangement links TRBV9 to TRBJ2-7; D is uncertain. CDR1 is SGDLS, CDR2 YYNGEE, per germline. Trimming took 0 bases from V and 0 from J, leaving 10 bases between them. CDR3 length: 15 amino acids.

This clonotype was counted at least ten times. The rearrangement links TRBV7-9 to TRBJ2-3, with TRBD2 matching 12 bases. The junction had 6 bases not matched to a gene; V was cut back by 3 bases and J by 5 bases. Germline lookup yields CDR1 SEHNR and CDR2 FQNEAQ (reference sequence). CDR3 size: 16 residues. CDR3 in amino acids: CASSFRLAGAGDTQYF. CDR3 nucleotides: TGTGCCAGCAGCTTCCGACTAGCGGGAGCTGGAGATACGCAGTATTTT.

CDR3 residues: CASSSSGRVYF. The CDR3 region has the DNA TGTGCCAGCAGTTCTAGCGGGAGGGTCTATTTT. This chain links TRBV28 with TRBJ2-3; 12 bases line up with TRBD2. Germline V CDR1 and CDR2: MDHEN, SYDVKM. The V and J ends lost 4 bases and 15 bases, in that order; junction bases with no gene match: 2. The CDR3 spans 11 residues.

This clonotype has at least ten counts. The chain employs TRBV20-1 and TRBJ2-5, with 7 positions matching TRBD2. Germline CDR1 DFQATT, CDR2 SNEGSKA (reference sequence). With 1 base clipped from V and 4 bases from J, the junction kept 6 bases outside the gene matches. The CDR3 has 14 amino acids. The CDR3 nucleotides read TGCAGTGCTAGAGCTAGCGGTGGAGGAGAGACCCAGTACTTC. It translates to CSARASGGGETQYF.

This clonotype has more than one count but fewer than ten. V gene TRBV28 combines with J gene TRBJ1-6; 7 nucleotides align to TRBD1. Germline-derived CDR1 and CDR2 are MDHEN and SYDVKM. V lost 5 bases to trimming and J lost 5 bases; unmatched junction nucleotides: 6. The CDR3 is made up of 15 amino acids. The chain's CDR3 is CASSLVDRDNSPLHF. The CDR3 DNA reads TGTGCCAGCAGTCTCGTAGACAGGGATAATTCACCCCTCCACTTT.

This clonotype was observed many times. The chain links TRBV12-3 or TRBV12-4 to TRBJ2-7; 10 nucleotides agree with TRBD1. The junction had 6 bases not matched to a gene; V was cut back by 5 bases and J by 2 bases. The CDR3 length is 15 residues. CDR3 coding DNA: TGTGCCAGCAGTCGTAGCGGGACAGGGGCCTACGAGCAGTACTTC. Residues: CASSRSGTGAYEQYF.

This clonotype was recorded many times. This chain joins TRBV7-3 and TRBJ2-3; 8 bases line up with TRBD2. The CDR3 covers 15 residues. The V and J ends lost 2 bases and 6 bases, in that order; junction bases with no gene match: 7. Germline-derived CDR1 and CDR2 are SGHTA and FQGTGA. For the CDR3, the DNA is TGTGCCAGCAGCTTAGGAGCGGGAGTCGGGGATACGCAGTATTTT. It codes for CASSLGAGVGDTQYF.

This clonotype occurred many times. CDR3 sequence (DNA): TGTGCCAGCAGTGGTGACGGGGGGAATTCACCCCTCCACTTT. Its translation: CASSGDGGNSPLHF. This chain uses TRBV28 with TRBJ1-6; a weak D match, TRBD1 (5 bases). CDR1 MDHEN and CDR2 SYDVKM come from the germline V gene. The CDR3 extends over 14 amino acids. V dropped 5 bases and J dropped 7 bases, with 12 bases sitting between them.

At least ten counts were recorded for this clonotype. The V and J genes are TRBV6-1 and TRBJ2-7, with 9 nucleotides matching TRBD1. The ends lost 2 bases at V and 2 bases at J; junction bases unmatched: 4. CDR1 is MNHNS and CDR2 is SASEGT in the germline V gene. There are 15 residues in the CDR3. CDR3 sequence reads: CASSEMTGGPYEQYF. CDR3 in DNA: TGTGCCAGCAGTGAAATGACAGGGGGACCCTACGAGCAGTACTTC.

As concerns this clonotype: Being one base from a much bigger clone, this may be a read error. The rearrangement joins TRBV9 to TRBJ2-1; 10 bases are a match to TRBD2. Trimming cost V 2 bases and J 7 bases; bases outside gene matches: 18. Germline CDR1 SGDLS, CDR2 YYNGEE. The CDR3 is 19 residues long. Here the CDR3 reads CASSVSGTSGMALRNEQFF. As DNA, the CDR3 is TGTGCCAGCAGCGTTAGTGGAACTAGCGGGATGGCCTTAAGGAATGAGCAGTTCTTC.

A note on this clonotype: This could be a read error, since a much larger clone is one nucleotide away. This sequence joins TRBV20-1 and TRBJ2-5; 8 positions agree with TRBD2. CDR1 is DFQATT, CDR2 SNEGSKA, per germline (reference sequence). The CDR3 totals 13 residues. V trimming: 7 bases; J trimming: 7 bases; junction bases outside the gene matches: 11. CDR3 sequence: CSVRPSRGGTQYF. CDR3 coding DNA: TGCAGTGTCAGACCTAGCCGGGGGGGGACCCAGTACTTC.

Worth noting for this clonotype: A much more abundant neighbour one base away suggests this may be a read error. The chain has TRBV19 and TRBJ1-5; 8 bases are a match to TRBD1. In germline, CDR1 is LNHDA, CDR2 SQIVND (reference sequence). The CDR3 is 17 amino acids. V trimming: 11 bases; J trimming: 3 bases; junction bases outside the gene matches: 18. The CDR3 spells CAGGTGEVWGVNQPQHF. CDR3 nucleotide sequence: TGTGCCGGTGGGACAGGCGAGGTATGGGGCGTCAATCAGCCCCAGCATTTT.

The chain employs TRBV25-1 and TRBJ2-4; 9 bases match TRBD2. Germline loops: CDR1 MGHDK, CDR2 SYGVNS. This CDR3 spans 14 amino acids. The V gene end was trimmed by 3 bases and the J gene end by 6 bases; junction bases not matched to a gene: 3. CDR3 loop: CASSDPAGGNIQYF. The CDR3 DNA follows: TGTGCCAGCAGTGACCCAGCGGGAGGAAACATTCAGTACTTC.

This clonotype was observed many times. The chain couples TRBV7-9 to TRBJ2-5; the D gene is possibly TRBD1 (6 bases). Looked up from germline, CDR1 is SEHNR and CDR2 is FQNEAQ (reference sequence). Trimming took off 1 base at V and 1 base at J, with 10 bases between the two ends. The CDR3 spans 15 residues. CDR3 bases: TGTGCCAGCAGCTTAGATGCAGGGGTCCAAGAGACCCAGTACTTC. Translation: CASSLDAGVQETQYF.

In this sample, this clonotype turned up many times. The chain carries TRBV24-1 and TRBJ2-3; 11 positions match TRBD2. This CDR3 has 17 residues. CDR1 KGHDR and CDR2 SFDVKD come from the germline V gene. The V gene end was trimmed by 1 base and the J gene end by 0 bases; junction bases not matched to a gene: 2. The CDR3 nucleotides are TGTGCCACCAGTGATTTAGTAGCGGGAGGGAGCACAGATACGCAGTATTTT. Translated: CATSDLVAGGSTDTQYF.

The V gene is TRBV25-1, the J gene TRBJ2-2; D gene unclear. Germline loops: CDR1 MGHDK, CDR2 SYGVNS. V dropped 7 bases and J dropped 2 bases, with 8 bases sitting between them. This CDR3 spans 13 amino acids. In DNA, the CDR3 is TGTGCCAGCACAAGGTTTAACACCGGGGAGCTGTTTTTT. Translated: CASTRFNTGELFF.